This T cell receptor (beta chain) was sequenced during a study of Ad26.COV2.S vaccination and SARS-CoV-2 variants. Trimming shortened V by 5 bases and J by 4 bases, and 14 bases separated the two germline ends. CDR1 and CDR2 (germline): PRHDT, FYEKMQ (reference sequence). The CDR3 runs 14 residues. As for treatment: about 20 received Ad26.COV2.S at low or high dose, single or two shots; several received placebo; per-sample allocation not given. The samples date from day 63 after the first vaccine or placebo injection. In this sample, this clone turned up many times. Sequenced by immunoSEQ multiplex PCR; TCRdb stores in-frame clones only, minus some. The sample comprises around 450,000 clones, 80% to 95% of which are singletons, and roughly 4% rests with the top ten.

The rearrangement links TRBV13 to TRBJ1-2; D possibly corresponds to TRBD1 (6 bases). This sample comprised peripheral blood, obtained in a trial of Ad26.COV2.S vaccine versus placebo. The clonotype comes from a person aged 18 to 59 who received the Ad26.COV2.S COVID-19 vaccine or a placebo. The CDR3 protein is CASSERDTTYGYTF. The CDR3 DNA is TGTGCCAGCAGCGAGCGGGACACCACCTATGGCTACACCTTC.